This T cell receptor (beta chain) emerged from a study of T cell changes during pregnancy in multiple sclerosis. The germline CDR1 and CDR2 sequences are SGHTA and FQGNSA. The CDR3 covers 14 residues. The V end was cut by 1 base, the J end by 6 bases, with 10 bases between. Measured with immunoSEQ multiplex PCR; TCRdb has only the in-frame clones, and not every one. The sample lists about 66,000 clones, around nine tenths occurring once. Material: CD8+ T cells from peripheral blood mononuclear cells, obtained before pregnancy. This clonotype originated in a female donor with multiple sclerosis, enrolled in a pregnancy study. The V gene is TRBV7-2, the J gene TRBJ1-5; D gene ambiguous. CDR3 residues: CASSLGGSGQPQHF. Here the CDR3 DNA reads TGTGCCAGCAGCTTAGGAGGGTCGGGTCAGCCCCAGCATTTT.